This TCR beta chain was recorded in a study of CD8 T cells in Susac syndrome. V lost 3 bases and J lost 6; bases outside the gene matches: 9. This CDR3 region has 15 residues. Germline V CDR1 and CDR2: SGHKS, YYEKEE (reference sequence). Random hexamers served to reverse transcribe roughly 0.45 to 1 ug RNA. TCRdb processed the immunoSEQ multiplex PCR reads anew with MiXCR; each CDR3 protein has one entry. The sample shows about 400,000 distinct CDR3 sequences, approximately 85% of them seen only once. This clonotype was seen a handful of times. Specimen: CD8+ T cells from PBMCs. The clonotype was recovered from a human donor with multiple sclerosis. This rearrangement joins TRBV5-5 to TRBJ2-3; TRBD2 aligns across 8 bases. The CDR3 here is CASSWTSMMWDTQYF. Here the CDR3 DNA reads TGTGCCAGCAGCTGGACTAGCATGATGTGGGATACGCAGTATTTT.